This entry lists 18 T cell receptor beta chains sequenced from one sample in a study of response to subunit inactivated influenza vaccine listed by TCRdb under 2018. Libraries were prepared through RT-PCR. The sequencer listed for this sample is Illumina HiSeq 2500. TCRdb redid the processing of the public reads, applying fastp at Q25 and MiXCR, and retained in-frame beta chains. One record per CDR3 amino acid sequence lists the most common genes and DNA. The table for this sample lists 710,000 or so distinct CDR3 sequences; around a sixth of them were counted only once. Jointly, the top ten make up roughly 11% of the sample. The material was PBMCs from blood, obtained less than 13 days after vaccination. The receptors were sampled from a middle-aged man who received an inactivated influenza vaccine. Donor details come from another sample of the same person, matched by shared clones.

In this sample, this clonotype turned up a few times. The chain links TRBV20-1 to TRBJ1-4; D unclear. This CDR3 is 16 amino acids long. V gave up 2 bases and J gave up 4 bases, with 17 bases separating them. Germline assignment: CDR1 DFQATT and CDR2 SNEGSKA (reference sequence). CDR3 DNA sequence: TGCAGTGCTAGAAACCCTGCCGCGGTTCATAATGAAAAACTGTTTTTT. Encoded protein: CSARNPAAVHNEKLFF.

V is TRBV20-1 and J is TRBJ2-5; no reliable D call. Germline CDR1 and CDR2: DFQATT and SNEGSKA (reference sequence). There are 12 residues in the CDR3. Trimming cost V 1 base and J 9 bases, with 12 bases left between them. The CDR3 DNA sequence: TGCAGTGCTAGAGGCCTCGCTGCGGCCCAGTACTTC. It translates to CSARGLAAAQYF.

This clonotype has a handful of counts. The gene calls are TRBV4-3 and TRBJ1-2, with a tentative D call TRBD1 (5 bases). V was shortened by 0 bases and J by 4 bases, with 12 bases between the two germline ends. Looked up from germline, CDR1 is LGHNA and CDR2 is YSLEER. The CDR3 extends over 15 amino acids. CDR3 coding DNA: TGCGCCAGCAGCCAAGATTTAAGGGGAACCTATGGCTACACCTTC. Amino acids: CASSQDLRGTYGYTF.

As for this clonotype: Lacking the conserved final phenylalanine or tryptophan, this CDR3 likely reflects a read error. The DNA is omitted, as the CDR3 cannot be located on it reliably, and the CDR3 follows TCRdb's listing. This chain uses TRBV6-4 with TRBJ2-5. The CDR3 length is 11 residues, termini included. Germline CDR1 is MRHNA and CDR2 is SNTAGT. The CDR3 is CASSNNEWVCV.

This clonotype was seen repeatedly, ten times or more. The chain is built from TRBV20-1 and TRBJ2-2; 11 bases match TRBD1. CDR1 is DFQATT and CDR2 is SNEGSKA in the germline V gene (reference sequence). The CDR3 runs 16 residues. After removal of 6 bases from V and 4 bases from J, the junction contained 10 bases not matched to a gene. The CDR3 reads CSARTGQGAPTGELFF. The CDR3 DNA reads as TGCAGTGCCCGCACTGGACAGGGGGCGCCCACCGGGGAGCTGTTTTTT.

This clonotype turned up a few times. The genes are TRBV11-2 and TRBJ2-1, with TRBD1 matching 10 bases. There are 19 residues in the CDR3. The junction had 15 bases not matched to a gene; V was cut back by 2 bases and J by 5 bases. Germline V gene lookup returns CDR1 SGHAT and CDR2 FQNNGV. The CDR3 nucleotides read TGTGCCAGCAGCTTAAGGGGGAGTGCAAGGACAGGGGGAAACAATGAGCAGTTCTTC. Translation: CASSLRGSARTGGNNEQFF. Full variable domain (remainder filled in from reference TRBV11-2 and TRBJ2-1): EAGVAQSPRYKIIEKRQSVAFWCNPISGHATLYWYQQILGQGPKLLIQFQNNGVVDDSQLPKDRFSAERLKGVDSTLKIQPAKLEDSAVYLCASSLRGSARTGGNNEQFFGPGTRLTVL.

In its sample, this clonotype was seen a few times. This rearrangement joins TRBV7-9 to TRBJ2-3; weak D call: TRBD1 (6 bases). This CDR3 has 14 amino acids. Germline V gene sequence: CDR1 SEHNR, CDR2 FQNEAQ (reference sequence). V shed 5 bases and J shed 4 bases, with 13 bases lying between them. CDR3 in DNA: TGTGCCAGCAGCCGCGGACAGACAGCAGATACGCAGTATTTT. Translation: CASSRGQTADTQYF.

This clonotype was detected ten times or more. The chain is built from TRBV5-1 and TRBJ1-1; 11 bases match TRBD1. The ends lost 4 bases at V and 1 base at J; junction bases unmatched: 6. Looked up from germline, CDR1 is SGHRS and CDR2 is YFSETQ. The CDR3 contains 16 residues. The CDR3: CASSQGQGGRNTEAFF. CDR3 sequence (DNA): TGCGCCAGCAGCCAGGGACAGGGGGGGCGGAACACTGAAGCTTTCTTT.

The chain joins TRBV6-2 or TRBV6-3 to TRBJ1-6, with 7 bases lining up with TRBD1. The germline gives CDR1 MNHEY, CDR2 SVGEGT. This CDR3 spans 15 amino acids. Losses at the gene ends were 5 bases for V and 9 bases for J; bases not matched to a gene: 10. The CDR3 region has the DNA TGTGCCAGCAGTGACCCCGGGACAGAGACTTCACCCCTCCACTTT. It translates to CASSDPGTETSPLHF.

The chain has TRBV18 and TRBJ1-2; 10 nucleotides line up with TRBD1. Germline trimming cut 3 bases from V and 4 bases from J; bases unmatched to any gene: 8. Germline V gives CDR1 KGHSH, CDR2 LQKENI. This CDR3 comprises 16 residues. CDR3 nucleotides: TGTGCCAGCTCACCGGAGGGACAGGGGTTGGGCTATGGCTACACCTTC. It encodes CASSPEGQGLGYGYTF.

A few counts support this clonotype. V usage is TRBV27 and J usage is TRBJ1-5; D gene uncertain. Trimming removed 6 bases from V and 4 bases from J, with 10 bases in between. Germline V gene lookup returns CDR1 MNHEY and CDR2 SMNVEV (reference sequence). The CDR3 has 13 amino acids. CDR3 bases: TGTGCCAGCAGGATGGGCCCGAATCAGCCCCAGCATTTT. It specifies CASRMGPNQPQHF.

This clonotype was seen repeatedly, ten times or more. The V gene is TRBV12-3 or TRBV12-4, the J gene TRBJ2-7; 12 nucleotides agree with TRBD1. The CDR3 length is 15 residues. The V gene end was trimmed by 2 bases and the J gene end by 4 bases; junction bases not matched to a gene: 3. The CDR3 bases are TGTGCCAGCAGTTTACCGGGACAGGGGGCGTACGAGCAGTACTTC. It specifies CASSLPGQGAYEQYF.

This chain uses TRBV28 with TRBJ2-1, with TRBD2 identical over 12 bases. The CDR3 sequence is 15 residues long. Germline V gene data show CDR1 as MDHEN and CDR2 as SYDVKM. The trim removed 6 bases at V and 7 bases at J, leaving 7 bases unmatched. CDR3 residues: CASSPSGRGGNEQFF. In DNA form, the CDR3 reads TGTGCCAGCAGCCCTAGCGGGAGGGGGGGAAATGAGCAGTTCTTC.

This clonotype was recorded once. The chain links TRBV7-9 to TRBJ2-5, with 7 bases identical to TRBD1. Germline V gives CDR1 SEHNR, CDR2 FQNEAQ (reference sequence). Trimming cost V 5 bases and J 1 base; bases outside gene matches: 7. This CDR3 region has 15 residues. CDR3 residues: CASSIGTELQETQYF. The CDR3 region has the DNA TGTGCCAGCAGCATAGGGACAGAGCTCCAAGAGACCCAGTACTTC. Filled out from reference TRBV7-9 and TRBJ2-5, the complete variable domain reads DTGVSQNPRHKITKRGQNVTFRCDPISEHNRLYWYRQTLGQGPEFLTYFQNEAQLEKSRLLSDRFSAERPKGSFSTLEIQRTEQGDSAMYLCASSIGTELQETQYFGPGTRLLVL.

This clonotype was picked up a small number of times. V is TRBV6-1 and J is TRBJ2-7; D gene ambiguous. The V end was cut by 4 bases, the J end by 3 bases, with 13 bases between. The CDR3 runs 14 residues. Germline CDR1 is MNHNS and CDR2 is SASEGT. The CDR3 DNA is TGTGCCAGCAGTGCCCAAGGAATCGGCTACGAGCAGTACTTC. Its protein product is CASSAQGIGYEQYF.

The genes are TRBV28 and TRBJ1-3, with D uncertain. Deletions cut 2 bases from V and 4 bases from J, with 9 bases between. The CDR3 runs 14 residues. Germline V lookup: CDR1 MDHEN, CDR2 SYDVKM. The CDR3 reads CASSLRAAGNTIYF. As DNA, the CDR3 is TGTGCCAGCAGTTTACGGGCAGCCGGAAACACCATATATTTT.

As regards this clonotype: Lacking the conserved final phenylalanine or tryptophan, this CDR3 likely reflects a read error. The chain employs TRBV5-1 and TRBJ2-1, with D perhaps TRBD1 or TRBD2 (6 bases each). The CDR3 has 14 residues. Germline lookup yields CDR1 SGHRS and CDR2 YFSETQ. Between the trimmed V and J ends, which lost 6 bases and 0 bases, there was a span of 10 bases. DNA of the CDR3: TGCGCCAGCAAGGGGGGTTACTCCTACAATGAGCAGTTCTTA. Its translation is CASKGGYSYNEQFL.

This clonotype was counted only a few times. The genes are TRBV12-3 or TRBV12-4 and TRBJ2-7; TRBD1 is a possible D gene (6 bases). The CDR3 has 15 amino acids. Trimming removed 6 bases from V and 0 bases from J, with 15 bases in between. The CDR3 here is CASSYGTPSSYEQYF. CDR3 nucleotides: TGTGCCAGCAGCTATGGGACACCTAGCTCCTACGAGCAGTACTTC.